This passage covers 8 T cell receptor beta chains from one sample sequenced in a study of cytomegalovirus exposure and HLA in healthy donors. A multiplex PCR was run with 60 Vbeta primers and 13 Jbeta primers. Method: immunoSEQ multiplex PCR; TCRdb's copy keeps in-frame clones and lacks some. Of about 92,000 clones in the sample, approximately 70% are singletons; the top ten hold roughly 2.6%. Sequencing input: PBMCs. Source of these receptors: a man aged 45 to 65 in good health and CMV-seronegative.

In this sample, this clone turned up a few times. The rearrangement links TRBV4-3 to TRBJ1-5, with a tentative D call TRBD1 (6 bases). The CDR3 contains 16 residues. Germline CDR1 is LGHNA and CDR2 is YSLEER. The V gene lost 1 base and the J gene lost 0 bases, with 10 bases spanning the gap. CDR3 residues: CASSQGPQGSNQPQHF. The DNA of the CDR3 is TGCGCCAGCAGCCAAGGACCACAGGGTAGCAATCAGCCCCAGCATTTT.

The chain couples TRBV28 to TRBJ2-2; possible D gene TRBD2, 5 bases. The CDR3 contains 13 residues. From germline, CDR1 is MDHEN and CDR2 SYDVKM. V was trimmed by 7 bases and J by 1 base, leaving 7 bases between them. CDR3: CASTEVNTGELFF. In DNA, the CDR3 is TGTGCCAGCACGGAGGTGAACACCGGGGAGCTGTTTTTT. Variable domain in full (rest from reference TRBV28 and TRBJ2-2): DVKVTQSSRYLVKRTGEKVFLECVQDMDHENMFWYRQDPGLGLRLIYFSYDVKMKEKGDIPEGYSVSREKKERFSLILESASTNQTSMYLCASTEVNTGELFFGEGSRLTVL.

Only a few counts were recorded for this clone. J is TRBJ2-7 and V is TRBV2; tentatively, D is TRBD1 (6 bases). Trimming stripped 0 bases from V and 6 bases from J, with 12 bases between. CDR3 length equals 14 residues. Germline CDR1 SNHLY, CDR2 FYNNEI. The CDR3 nucleotides read TGTGCCAGCAGTGAAGCACCCACAGGGTTCGAGCAGTACGTC. This sequence encodes CASSEAPTGFEQYV.

This sequence joins TRBV29-1 and TRBJ1-2; D perhaps matches TRBD1 (6 bases). The V gene lost 3 bases and the J gene lost 13 bases, with 21 bases spanning the gap. Germline lookup yields CDR1 SQVTM and CDR2 ANQGSEA. This CDR3 is 13 amino acids long. The CDR3 reads CSVDTSGTRGATF. CDR3 sequence (DNA): TGCAGCGTTGACACCTCCGGCACCCGGGGGGCCACCTTC. The full variable domain, completed using reference TRBV29-1 and TRBJ1-2, is SAVISQKPSRDICQRGTSLTIQCQVDSQVTMMFWYRQQPGQSLTLIATANQGSEATYESGFVIDKFPISRPNLTFSTLTVSNMSPEDSSIYLCSVDTSGTRGATFGSGTRLTVV.

The chain recombines TRBV18 with TRBJ2-2, with D possibly TRBD2 on 6 matching bases. The CDR3 runs 17 residues. Germline lookup yields CDR1 KGHSH and CDR2 LQKENI. With 3 bases removed from V and 4 bases from J, the gap between germline ends came to 18 bases. The CDR3 sequence: CASSPLAGIGGTGELFF. CDR3 nucleotide sequence: TGTGCCAGCTCACCTCTAGCCGGGATCGGGGGCACCGGGGAGCTGTTTTTT.

The V gene is TRBV2, the J gene TRBJ2-7; 10 bases agree with TRBD1. After removal of 7 bases from V and 6 bases from J, the junction contained 6 bases not matched to a gene. CDR1 SNHLY and CDR2 FYNNEI come from the germline V gene. The CDR3 length is 13 residues. CDR3: CASTWDRGIEQYF. CDR3 nucleotides: TGTGCCAGCACGTGGGACAGGGGCATCGAGCAGTACTTC.

The genes are TRBV5-1 and TRBJ1-2; D gene unclear. This CDR3 comprises 14 residues. CDR1 is SGHRS and CDR2 is YFSETQ in the germline V gene. V gave up 0 bases and J gave up 0 bases, with 6 bases separating them. The DNA for the CDR3 is TGCGCCAGCAGCTTGGACAGCCCTAACTATGGCTACACCTTC. Amino acids: CASSLDSPNYGYTF.

This chain joins TRBV6-5 and TRBJ2-7; tentatively, D is TRBD2 (5 bases). The ends were cut back, 7 bases at V and 6 bases at J, with 22 bases in the middle. This CDR3 has 15 amino acids. Per the germline V gene, CDR1 is MNHEY and CDR2 is SVGAGI. The CDR3 region has the DNA TGTGCCAGCACCCCCCTCCGGGATGGAGTAACCGAGCAGTACTTC. Protein product: CASTPLRDGVTEQYF.